The entry below describes one T cell receptor beta chain. Germline V gene sequence: CDR1 MDHEN, CDR2 SYDVKM. This CDR3 spans 15 amino acids. Trimming removed 2 bases at V and 3 bases at J, with 11 bases between. This sample was taken from a study of T-cell reconstitution after alpha-beta-depleted transplantation in children. The authors prepared the TCRbeta library with unique molecular identifiers. TCRdb re-called the PCR reads with MiXCR, one entry per CDR3 protein. The sample carries 490,000 or so distinct CDR3 sequences, around an eighth recorded once. The genes are TRBV28 and TRBJ2-1; perhaps TRBD2 as D (6 bases). The receptor's source is a human donor who donated a stem cell graft to a child with combined immunodeficiency. The sample here was PBMCs from the stem cell graft donor, taken from the stem cell graft. DNA for the CDR3: TGTGCCAGCAGTTTAGGGGGGTTTGACTACAATGAGCAGTTCTTC. It yields the protein CASSLGGFDYNEQFF.